This TCR beta chain originates from a study of CD8 T cells in ankylosing spondylitis. Notes on the study in general: Disease-linked clones displayed a CD8+ phenotype and appeared relatively rarely in peripheral blood. Previous work reported some of these motif variants in the synovial fluid and blood of reactive arthritis.

From germline, CDR1 is SEHNR and CDR2 FQNEAQ (reference sequence). Trimming removed 5 bases from V and 2 bases from J; junction bases left unmatched: 7. The CDR3 runs 15 residues. TCRdb passed the 5' RACE reads through MiXCR, listing each CDR3 protein once. The sample consists of about 250,000 distinct CDR3 sequences, 8.2% of them appearing once. This clonotype has a count of ten or more. Its antigen is as yet unknown. Sequencing input: blood, either unsorted or a sorted T cell fraction (not recorded which). The clonotype was recovered from a female donor with ankylosing spondylitis or in good health (not recorded which). J is TRBJ2-3 and V is TRBV7-9; 7 positions agree with TRBD1. Here the CDR3 DNA reads TGTGCCAGCAGCCCCTCCGGGACAGTCACAGATACGCAGTATTTT. Translating gives CASSPSGTVTDTQYF.